A single sample is the source of the 7 T cell receptor beta chains below, sequenced in a study of cytomegalovirus exposure and HLA in healthy donors. The PCR contained 60 Vbeta and 13 Jbeta primers. The assay was immunoSEQ multiplex PCR, and TCRdb's table has in-frame clones only and misses some. The sample includes some 41,000 clones. The sample comprised PBMCs. The receptors shown here come from a young man in good health and CMV-seronegative.

The chain has TRBV5-6 and TRBJ1-1, with 7 bases fitting TRBD1. Looked up from germline, CDR1 is SGHDT and CDR2 is YYEEEE. The CDR3 is made up of 14 amino acids. The V segment lost 4 bases and the J segment 3 bases; nucleotides outside the gene matches: 6. The DNA for the CDR3 is TGTGCCAGCAGCCCGGGACAGAGGGACACTGAAGCTTTCTTT. Translating gives CASSPGQRDTEAFF.

This chain connects TRBV20-1 to TRBJ1-1; TRBD1 matches 7 bases. The germline V gene has CDR1 DFQATT and CDR2 SNEGSKA (reference sequence). This CDR3 contains 10 residues. V shed 6 bases and J 10 bases; nucleotides not matched to a gene: 5. The CDR3 loop is CSARTGLAFF. CDR3 DNA sequence: TGCAGTGCAAGGACAGGTCTAGCTTTCTTT.

This chain connects TRBV5-8 to TRBJ1-2; 8 bases align to TRBD1. V was pared by 3 bases and J by 7 bases, with 5 bases of the junction left unmatched. The germline V gene has CDR1 SGHTS and CDR2 YDEGEE. The CDR3 is 13 amino acids. The CDR3 reads CASSSRTGLGYTF. For the CDR3, the DNA is TGTGCCAGCAGCTCCCGGACAGGGCTTGGCTACACCTTC.

The V and J genes are TRBV6-4 and TRBJ2-1, with D perhaps TRBD2 (7 bases). V shed 2 bases and J shed 5 bases, with 10 bases lying between them. The CDR3 is 14 amino acids. CDR1 MRHNA and CDR2 SNTAGT come from the germline V gene. The CDR3 DNA reads as TGTGCCAGCAGTGACAGGGGGGGTCACAATGAGCAGTTCTTC. This translates into CASSDRGGHNEQFF.

This chain links TRBV5-1 with TRBJ2-1; TRBD2 matches at 9 bases. V gave up 6 bases and J gave up 0 bases; unmatched junction bases: 4. The CDR3 length is 15 residues. CDR1 and CDR2 from the germline V gene are SGHRS and YFSETQ. In DNA form, the CDR3 reads TGCGCCAGCATAAGTAGCGGGAGCTCCTACAATGAGCAGTTCTTC. This sequence encodes CASISSGSSYNEQFF.

The rearrangement uses TRBV7-9 and TRBJ2-1, with D maybe TRBD1 (5 bases). V was cut by 5 bases and J by 7 bases, with 18 bases left in between. The CDR3 is 15 residues long. CDR1 SEHNR and CDR2 FQNEAQ come from the germline V gene (reference sequence). CDR3 amino acids: CASSPHRQLGNEQFF. The CDR3 nucleotides read TGTGCCAGCAGCCCGCACAGACAGTTGGGGAATGAGCAGTTCTTC. Full variable domain (missing parts from reference TRBV7-9 and TRBJ2-1): DTGVSQNPRHKITKRGQNVTFRCDPISEHNRLYWYRQTLGQGPEFLTYFQNEAQLEKSRLLSDRFSAERPKGSFSTLEIQRTEQGDSAMYLCASSPHRQLGNEQFFGPGTRLTVL.

This rearrangement joins TRBV4-3 to TRBJ2-3, with D uncertain. The V gene lost 4 bases and the J gene lost 4 bases, with 9 bases spanning the gap. CDR1 is LGHNA, CDR2 YSLEER, per germline. This CDR3 has 13 residues. The CDR3 protein is CASSPMAADTQYF. In DNA form, the CDR3 reads TGCGCCAGCAGCCCTATGGCGGCAGATACGCAGTATTTT.